A selection of T cell receptor beta chains follows, all from one sample in a study of blood T cells in healthy people across ages. TCRdb re-called the 5' RACE reads through MiXCR, storing one row per CDR3 protein. The sample contains about 1 million distinct CDR3 sequences, less than 25% of which appear only once. The same sample was also used in a study of T cells of mothers and their children.

Sequenced sample: blood. Receptors were obtained from a girl aged 2 to 9 in good health. CDR3s include the opening cysteine and the closing phenylalanine or tryptophan. A D gene is named only where the DNA matches it firmly. Size values are once, few and many counts, or a class for expanded clones, and some rows have none.

j_gene: TRBJ2-2
v_gene: TRBV20-1
d_gene: NA
abundance: NA
CDR3nt: TGCAGTGCTACCCACGTACGAAGGAACACCGGGGAGCTGTTTTTT
CDR3aa: CSATHVRRNTGELFF

j_gene: TRBJ2-1
v_gene: TRBV29-1
d_gene: TRBD2
abundance: NA
CDR3nt: TGCAGCGTTTCCGGCAGAAGCGGGAAGTCGGGTAATGAGCAGTTCTTC
CDR3aa: CSVSGRSGKSGNEQFF

j_gene: TRBJ2-3
v_gene: TRBV29-1
d_gene: TRBD2
abundance: few
CDR3nt: TGCAGCGTTGGGAGCCCCGGGACTAGCGGGAGGTATGCGTCGGATACGCAGTATTTT
CDR3aa: CSVGSPGTSGRYASDTQYF

j_gene: TRBJ2-5
v_gene: TRBV20-1
d_gene: TRBD2
abundance: NA
CDR3nt: TGCAGTGCTGTTCGTAGCGGGAGAGGAGAGACCCAGTACTTC
CDR3aa: CSAVRSGRGETQYF

j_gene: TRBJ1-4
v_gene: TRBV28
d_gene: NA
abundance: NA
CDR3nt: TGTGCCAGCACCTGGGACATTAATGAAAAACTGTTTTTT
CDR3aa: CASTWDINEKLFF

j_gene: TRBJ1-1
v_gene: TRBV29-1
d_gene: NA
abundance: NA
CDR3nt: TGCAGCGGAACCATAGGGGGTGAGGCTGAAGCTTTCTTT
CDR3aa: CSGTIGGEAEAFF

j_gene: TRBJ1-1
v_gene: TRBV12-3/TRBV12-4
d_gene: NA
abundance: NA
CDR3nt: TGTGCCAGCAGTTTAGCGGAGGGCTGGGCTTTCTTT
CDR3aa: CASSLAEGWAFF

j_gene: TRBJ1-2
v_gene: TRBV5-1
d_gene: TRBD1
abundance: many
CDR3nt: TGCGCCAGCAGCCCGACAGGGGTGGATGGCTACACCTTC
CDR3aa: CASSPTGVDGYTF

j_gene: TRBJ2-5
v_gene: TRBV7-9
d_gene: NA
abundance: NA
CDR3nt: TGTGCCAGCAGCGCTGGGACATATATGTACAATGAGCAGATCTTC
CDR3aa: CASSAGTYMYNEQIF

j_gene: TRBJ2-1
v_gene: TRBV24-1
d_gene: NA
abundance: NA
CDR3nt: TGTGCCACCAGCCGATCGTTACTAGCAGCTAACAATGAGCAGTTCTTC
CDR3aa: CATSRSLLAANNEQFF

j_gene: TRBJ2-2
v_gene: TRBV13
d_gene: TRBD2
abundance: few
CDR3nt: TGTGCCAGCAGCTCTCGACTAGCGGGGATAGTCGGGGAGCTGTTTTTT
CDR3aa: CASSSRLAGIVGELFF

j_gene: TRBJ1-2
v_gene: TRBV29-1
d_gene: NA
abundance: few
CDR3nt: TGCAGCGTACGGTTTTCCAACTATGGCTACACCTTC
CDR3aa: CSVRFSNYGYTF

j_gene: TRBJ2-1
v_gene: TRBV4-1
d_gene: NA
abundance: NA
CDR3nt: TGCGCCAGCAGCCAAGGGTGGGGGGCTGGGGAGCAGTTCTTC
CDR3aa: CASSQGWGAGEQFF

j_gene: TRBJ1-1
v_gene: TRBV7-9
d_gene: NA
abundance: few
CDR3nt: TGTGCCAGCAGCTTAGCGGTTTCGGAAGCTTTCTTT
CDR3aa: CASSLAVSEAFF

j_gene: TRBJ1-4
v_gene: TRBV4-1
d_gene: NA
abundance: once
CDR3nt: TGCGCCAGCAGCCAAGACAGCGGAAGGGAAAAACTGTTTTTT
CDR3aa: CASSQDSGREKLFF

j_gene: TRBJ2-7
v_gene: TRBV25-1
d_gene: NA
abundance: NA
CDR3nt: TGTGCCAGCAGTGAATATGGGGGAGCTCCCTACGAGCAGTACTTC
CDR3aa: CASSEYGGAPYEQYF

j_gene: TRBJ2-3
v_gene: TRBV6-2/TRBV6-3
d_gene: NA
abundance: many
CDR3nt: TGTGCCAGCAGTTACTATCGGGGCGACACAGATACGCAGTATTTT
CDR3aa: CASSYYRGDTDTQYF

j_gene: TRBJ2-2
v_gene: TRBV5-1
d_gene: NA
abundance: NA
CDR3nt: TGCGCCAGCGGGCCTGACACCGGGGAGCTGTTTTTT
CDR3aa: CASGPDTGELFF

j_gene: TRBJ1-2
v_gene: TRBV7-9
d_gene: NA
abundance: NA
CDR3nt: TGTGCCAGCAGCTATAGTCAGACCGTCGAATATGGCTACACCTTC
CDR3aa: CASSYSQTVEYGYTF

j_gene: TRBJ1-1
v_gene: TRBV28
d_gene: NA
abundance: few
CDR3nt: TGTGCCAGCGCTATAGGAGAGAACACTGAAGCTTTCTTT
CDR3aa: CASAIGENTEAFF

j_gene: TRBJ2-2
v_gene: TRBV2
d_gene: NA
abundance: NA
CDR3nt: TGTGCCAGCAGTGGGACCCCTAGCCCCGGGGAGCTGTTTTTT
CDR3aa: CASSGTPSPGELFF

j_gene: TRBJ2-1
v_gene: TRBV27
d_gene: NA
abundance: NA
CDR3nt: TGTGCCAGCAGTTTATCGACCAGGGCTCGGGAGCAGTTCTTC
CDR3aa: CASSLSTRAREQFF

j_gene: TRBJ2-1
v_gene: TRBV3-1
d_gene: NA
abundance: NA
CDR3nt: TGTGCCAGCAGCCAGGATACCATTGACAATGAGCAGTTCTTC
CDR3aa: CASSQDTIDNEQFF

j_gene: TRBJ2-2
v_gene: TRBV7-9
d_gene: TRBD2
abundance: NA
CDR3nt: TGTGCCAGCAGCTTAAGGATAACTAGCGGAAGCGGGGAGCTGTTTTTT
CDR3aa: CASSLRITSGSGELFF

j_gene: TRBJ2-5
v_gene: TRBV7-2
d_gene: TRBD1
abundance: NA
CDR3nt: TGTGCCAGCAGCTTAATCCATCCAGGGACAGGGTTCGAGACCCAGTACTTC
CDR3aa: CASSLIHPGTGFETQYF

j_gene: TRBJ2-7
v_gene: TRBV5-1
d_gene: NA
abundance: NA
CDR3nt: TGCGCCAGCAGCGCGGGCCCGAGAGGGGAGACATACGAGCAGTACTTC
CDR3aa: CASSAGPRGETYEQYF

j_gene: TRBJ2-1
v_gene: TRBV28
d_gene: TRBD2
abundance: NA
CDR3nt: TGTGCCAGCAGTACCCCCCCGGGACTAGCGGGAGAAAGTGAGCAGTTCTTC
CDR3aa: CASSTPPGLAGESEQFF

j_gene: TRBJ1-2
v_gene: TRBV12-5
d_gene: NA
abundance: few
CDR3nt: TGTGCTAGTGGTTTCCAAGCAGGGATGGAGAACCTAAACTATGGCTACACCTTC
CDR3aa: CASGFQAGMENLNYGYTF